Below are 21 T cell receptor beta chains sequenced from a single sample in a study of T cells after yellow fever vaccination. Using its own MiXCR run on the 5' RACE reads, TCRdb lists one record per CDR3 protein. The table records 350,000 to 450,000 distinct CDR3 sequences, 6.2% of them present only once. The material was PBMCs, obtained 5 days after the yellow fever booster vaccination. Receptor source: a man aged 25-45 years who received the YFV17D yellow fever vaccine.

In this sample, this clonotype turned up a few times. V gene TRBV11-1 combines with J gene TRBJ2-1; 12 bases are a match to TRBD2. Germline CDR1 SGHAT, CDR2 FQDESV (reference sequence). The CDR3 sequence is 16 residues long. V dropped 3 bases and J dropped 7; count of bases not matched to a gene: 7. CDR3 region: CASSFLAGGSGNEQFF. The CDR3, as DNA: TGTGCCAGCAGCTTCCTAGCGGGGGGGTCCGGGAATGAGCAGTTCTTC.

At least ten counts were recorded for this clonotype. The chain employs TRBV18 and TRBJ2-6; D remains unclear. CDR1 is KGHSH and CDR2 is LQKENI in the germline V gene. Trimming left V 0 bases short and J 4 bases short, with 7 bases between. This CDR3 contains 15 residues. The DNA for the CDR3 is TGTGCCAGCTCACCACCGACAAGCGGGGCCAACGTCCTGACTTTC. Amino acids: CASSPPTSGANVLTF.

The rearrangement joins TRBV20-1 to TRBJ2-7, with 8 bases lining up with TRBD1. The trim removed 2 bases at V and 3 bases at J, leaving 6 bases unmatched. The CDR3 sequence is 14 residues long. Germline CDR1 DFQATT, CDR2 SNEGSKA (reference sequence). The CDR3 region is CSARRQGIFYEQYF. CDR3 nucleotides: TGCAGTGCTAGACGACAGGGGATCTTCTACGAGCAGTACTTC.

This clonotype was observed at least ten times. The chain joins TRBV4-2 to TRBJ2-7; D may correspond to TRBD1 or TRBD2 (5 bases each). CDR1 is LGHNA, CDR2 YNFKEQ, per germline. The CDR3 totals 14 residues. The V and J ends lost 1 base and 6 bases respectively, with 13 bases between them. The CDR3 sequence: CASSQGDGDSEQYF. CDR3 DNA: TGTGCCAGCAGCCAAGGGGACGGCGATTCCGAGCAGTACTTC.

The V gene is TRBV9, the J gene TRBJ1-2, with D hard to call. The CDR3 spans 18 residues. The germline V gene has CDR1 SGDLS and CDR2 YYNGEE. Trimming took off 0 bases at V and 4 bases at J, with 22 bases between the two ends. CDR3 nucleotides: TGTGCCAGCAGCGTAGAGTCGGGCAGGCGGCGAAGCGCCTATGGCTACACCTTC. This codes for CASSVESGRRRSAYGYTF. The full variable domain, with the rest looked up from reference TRBV9 and TRBJ1-2, is DSGVTQTPKHLITATGQRVTLRCSPRSGDLSVYWYQQSLDQGLQFLIQYYNGEERAKGNILERFSAQQFPDLHSELNLSSLELGDSALYFCASSVESGRRRSAYGYTFGSGTRLTVV.

The CDR3 reads CARWSPDRSSNYGYTF. Here the CDR3 DNA reads TGTGCGAGGTGGAGCCCCGACAGATCTTCTAACTATGGCTACACCTTC. The genes are TRBV3-1 and TRBJ1-2, with D possibly being TRBD1 (5 bases). The CDR3 runs 16 residues. The germline gives CDR1 LGHDT, CDR2 YNNKEL (reference sequence).

There are many counts of this clonotype. The chain joins TRBV5-1 to TRBJ2-5; 11 bases agree with TRBD1. Germline values: CDR1 SGHRS, CDR2 YFSETQ. This CDR3 spans 16 amino acids. V gave up 4 bases and J gave up 2 bases; unmatched junction bases: 7. The CDR3 nucleotides are TGCGCCAGCAGCCGCTCCGGGGACAGGGGGCAAGAGACCCAGTACTTC. Translating gives CASSRSGDRGQETQYF.

This clonotype was found a few times. The genes are TRBV20-1 and TRBJ2-2; 7 nucleotides align to TRBD2. This CDR3 contains 14 residues. The V segment lost 5 bases and the J segment 0 bases; nucleotides outside the gene matches: 3. Germline V gives CDR1 DFQATT, CDR2 SNEGSKA (reference sequence). CDR3 coding DNA: TGCAGTGCTTCTAGCGGTTCGAACACCGGGGAGCTGTTTTTT. Translated: CSASSGSNTGELFF.

Only a few counts were recorded for this clonotype. The rearrangement links TRBV6-1 to TRBJ2-7; 10 bases fit TRBD1. V trimming: 8 bases; J trimming: 1 base; junction bases outside the gene matches: 14. This CDR3 is 17 amino acids long. The germline V gene encodes CDR1 MNHNS and CDR2 SASEGT. CDR3: CASQPLRTGGHSYEQYF. The CDR3 DNA reads as TGTGCCAGCCAACCCCTTCGGACAGGGGGGCATTCCTACGAGCAGTACTTC.

CDR3 sequence: CASSFGLAETQYF. The CDR3 DNA reads as TGTGCCAGCAGCTTCGGACTAGCTGAGACCCAGTACTTC. This chain links TRBV14 with TRBJ2-5; TRBD2 agrees at 8 bases. After removal of 5 bases from V and 5 bases from J, the junction contained 4 bases not matched to a gene. This CDR3 comprises 13 residues. In germline, CDR1 is SGHDN, CDR2 FVKESK.

This chain uses TRBV18 with TRBJ2-7; D may correspond to TRBD1 or TRBD2 (5 bases each). V gave up 5 bases and J gave up 2 bases, with 13 bases separating them. This CDR3 is built from 14 residues. Germline V gives CDR1 KGHSH, CDR2 LQKENI. In DNA, the CDR3 is TGTGCCAGCTCAAATGCCGGGGCCACCTACGAGCAGTACTTC. It translates to CASSNAGATYEQYF.

This rearrangement joins TRBV6-1 to TRBJ1-5; a weak D match, TRBD1 (6 bases). The CDR3 totals 15 residues. The V gene's germline CDR1 is MNHNS and CDR2 SASEGT. The ends were cut back, 6 bases at V and 3 bases at J, with 15 bases in the middle. CDR3 bases: TGTGCCAGCAGCCGCAACAGGGCTTCCAATCAGCCCCAGCATTTT. Its protein product is CASSRNRASNQPQHF.

The table lists this clonotype with many counts. The V call is TRBV20-1, the J call TRBJ2-3, with D tentatively TRBD2 (6 bases). The CDR3 runs to 13 residues. Trimming removed 6 bases from V and 4 bases from J, with 14 bases in between. Germline V gives CDR1 DFQATT, CDR2 SNEGSKA (reference sequence). The CDR3 DNA sequence: TGCAGTGCCCCGGAGGGCCCCCCAGATACGCAGTATTTT. Protein product: CSAPEGPPDTQYF.

This clonotype was found a few times. The chain recombines TRBV15 with TRBJ2-3; tentatively, D is TRBD1 (5 bases). CDR1 and CDR2 from the germline V gene are LNHNV and YYDKDF (reference sequence). The CDR3 spans 14 residues. Trimming stripped 6 bases from V and 3 bases from J, with 13 bases between. The CDR3 nucleotides read TGTGCCACCAGGGAACATTCAGGGACAGATACGCAGTATTTT. Residues: CATREHSGTDTQYF.

The chain carries TRBV14 and TRBJ2-3; D not resolved. Germline CDR1 reads SGHDN; CDR2 reads FVKESK. The CDR3 length is 16 residues. The ends were cut back, 1 base at V and 0 bases at J, with 11 bases in the middle. The CDR3 spells CASSQGRGFSTDTQYF. CDR3 nucleotide sequence: TGTGCCAGCAGCCAAGGAAGAGGTTTCAGCACAGATACGCAGTATTTT.

This clonotype was counted ten times or more. V usage is TRBV27 and J usage is TRBJ1-1; D remains unclear. Germline V CDR1 and CDR2: MNHEY, SMNVEV (reference sequence). This CDR3 spans 13 amino acids. V was cut by 2 bases and J by 1 base, with 5 bases left in between. The CDR3 loop reads CASSLRTNTEAFF. CDR3 coding DNA: TGTGCCAGCAGTTTACGTACGAACACTGAAGCTTTCTTT.

This chain links TRBV3-1 with TRBJ2-2, with 8 bases aligning to TRBD1. From germline, CDR1 is LGHDT and CDR2 YNNKEL (reference sequence). The CDR3 loop spans 16 amino acids. The junction had 8 bases not matched to a gene; V was cut back by 3 bases and J by 5 bases. The CDR3 coding sequence is TGTGCCAGCAGCCACCCGACAGGGGTAGGGACCGGGGAGCTGTTTTTT. This encodes CASSHPTGVGTGELFF.

Remarks on this clonotype: A clone one base away is much larger, so this may be a read error. This sequence joins TRBV27 and TRBJ2-7, with D possibly TRBD1 on 6 matching bases. With 2 bases removed from V and 4 bases from J, the gap between germline ends came to 18 bases. CDR3 length: 16 amino acids. The germline gives CDR1 MNHEY, CDR2 SMNVEV (reference sequence). The DNA of the CDR3 is TGTGCCAGCAGTTTAAGTCCCGGGACACGGAGTTACGAGCAGTACTTC. It encodes CASSLSPGTRSYEQYF.

At least ten counts were recorded for this clonotype. V and J are TRBV5-1 and TRBJ2-3; D is possibly TRBD2 (6 bases). V lost 2 bases and J 0 bases, leaving 13 bases between the germline ends. CDR3 size: 16 residues. CDR1 and CDR2 (germline): SGHRS, YFSETQ. The CDR3 DNA reads TGCGCCAGCAGCTTCGCCTCCGGGACTAGCACAGATACGCAGTATTTT. It codes for CASSFASGTSTDTQYF.

Remarks on this clonotype: The conserved final phenylalanine or tryptophan is absent from the CDR3, which likely points to a read error. The J gene is TRBJ2-5, the V gene TRBV6-2 or TRBV6-3; D remains ambiguous. V was clipped by 2 bases and J by 5 bases, with 3 bases between them. The CDR3 consists of 11 residues. CDR1 MNHEY and CDR2 SVGEGT come from the germline V gene. The chain's CDR3 is CASSYTETQYL. CDR3 DNA: TGTGCCAGCAGTTACACGGAGACCCAGTACCTC.

The rearrangement links TRBV12-3 or TRBV12-4 to TRBJ2-5, with D possibly being TRBD1 or TRBD2 (5 bases each). This CDR3 comprises 17 residues. V shed 6 bases and J shed 4 bases, with 24 bases lying between them. The CDR3 here is CASSPLGSPRGVETQYF. CDR3 DNA sequence: TGTGCCAGCAGCCCCTTAGGCTCACCTAGAGGGGTAGAGACCCAGTACTTC.